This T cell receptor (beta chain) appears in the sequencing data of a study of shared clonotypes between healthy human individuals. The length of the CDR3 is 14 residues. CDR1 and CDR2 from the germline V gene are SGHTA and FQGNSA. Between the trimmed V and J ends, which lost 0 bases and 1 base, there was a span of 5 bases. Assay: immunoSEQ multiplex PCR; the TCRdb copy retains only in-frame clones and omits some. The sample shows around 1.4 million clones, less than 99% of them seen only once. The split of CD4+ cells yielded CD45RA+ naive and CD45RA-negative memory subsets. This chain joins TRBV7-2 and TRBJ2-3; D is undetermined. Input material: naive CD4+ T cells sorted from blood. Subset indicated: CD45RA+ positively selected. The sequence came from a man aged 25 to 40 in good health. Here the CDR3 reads CASSLARRTDTQYF. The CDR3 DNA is TGTGCCAGCAGCTTAGCGAGGCGCACAGATACGCAGTATTTT.